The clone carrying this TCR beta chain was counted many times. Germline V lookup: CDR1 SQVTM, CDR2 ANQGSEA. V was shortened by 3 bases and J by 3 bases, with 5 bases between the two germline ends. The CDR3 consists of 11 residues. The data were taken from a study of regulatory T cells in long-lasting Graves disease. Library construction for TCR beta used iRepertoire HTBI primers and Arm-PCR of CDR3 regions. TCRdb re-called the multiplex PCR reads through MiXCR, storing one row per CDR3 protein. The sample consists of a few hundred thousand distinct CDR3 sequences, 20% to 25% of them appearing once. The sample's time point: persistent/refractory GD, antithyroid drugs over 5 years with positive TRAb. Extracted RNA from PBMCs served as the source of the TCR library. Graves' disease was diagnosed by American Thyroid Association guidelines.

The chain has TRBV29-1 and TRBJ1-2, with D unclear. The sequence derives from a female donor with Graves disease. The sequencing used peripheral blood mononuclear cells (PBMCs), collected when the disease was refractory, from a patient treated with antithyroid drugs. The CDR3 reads CSVDSHYGYTF. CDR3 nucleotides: TGCAGCGTTGACAGCCACTATGGCTACACCTTC. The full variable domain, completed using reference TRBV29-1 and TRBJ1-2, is SAVISQKPSRDICQRGTSLTIQCQVDSQVTMMFWYRQQPGQSLTLIATANQGSEATYESGFVIDKFPISRPNLTFSTLTVSNMSPEDSSIYLCSVDSHYGYTFGSGTRLTVV.